The T cell receptor (beta chain) described here comes from a study of shared clonotypes between healthy human individuals. TCRdb's copy holds only in-frame clones and misses some; the assay was immunoSEQ multiplex PCR. The data contain 2 million to 2.5 million clones, roughly 92% of them singletons. Germline CDR1 and CDR2: LGHNA and YNFKEQ. This CDR3 has 17 amino acids. Deletions cut 0 bases from V and 2 bases from J, with 15 bases between. Study-wide points: What naive subsets generally showed was a larger estimated richness than memory subsets showed. Shared clonotypes across all four donors exceeded non-shared ones in generation probability.

About this clone: Its matching antigen is unknown.

The sequenced sample was naive CD4+ T cells from PBMCs. Subset here: CD45RA+ positively selected. This TCR was recovered from a man younger than 35 in good health. Some clones in this sample may be carry-over from other donors' samples. This chain joins TRBV4-2 and TRBJ2-3, with D tentatively TRBD1 (6 bases). This CDR3 is CASSQDLAWTDTDTQYF. The DNA of the CDR3 is TGTGCCAGCAGCCAAGATCTAGCCTGGACAGACACAGATACGCAGTATTTT.